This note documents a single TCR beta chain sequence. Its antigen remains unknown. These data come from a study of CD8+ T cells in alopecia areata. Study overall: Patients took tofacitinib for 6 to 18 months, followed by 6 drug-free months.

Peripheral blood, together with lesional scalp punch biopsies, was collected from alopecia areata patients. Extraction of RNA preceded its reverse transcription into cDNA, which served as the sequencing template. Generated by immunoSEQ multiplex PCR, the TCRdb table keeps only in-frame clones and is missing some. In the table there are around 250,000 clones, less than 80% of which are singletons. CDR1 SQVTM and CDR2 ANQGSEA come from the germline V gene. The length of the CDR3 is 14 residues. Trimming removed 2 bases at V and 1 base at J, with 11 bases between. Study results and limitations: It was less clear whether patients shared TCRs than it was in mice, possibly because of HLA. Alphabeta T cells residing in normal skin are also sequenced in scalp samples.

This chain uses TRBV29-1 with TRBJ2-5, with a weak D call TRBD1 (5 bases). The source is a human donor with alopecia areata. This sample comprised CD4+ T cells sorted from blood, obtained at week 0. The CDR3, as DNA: TGCAGCGTTGAAAGGTGGGGCAGCCAAGAGACCCAGTACTTC. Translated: CSVERWGSQETQYF.